Listed below are T cell receptor beta chains from one sample, sequenced in a study of shared clonotypes between healthy human individuals. Assay: immunoSEQ multiplex PCR; the TCRdb copy retains only in-frame clones and omits some. Of 1 million to 1.2 million clones listed, 70% to 80% are singletons. The source material was memory CD4+ T cells from PBMCs. The receptors shown here come from a man younger than 30 in good health. Some clones in this sample may be carry-over from other donors' samples. The CDR3 runs from the conserved cysteine through the conserved F or W. The order of the fields is clone size, J gene, V gene, D gene, CDR3 DNA, CDR3 protein. A D gene is named only where the DNA matches it firmly. Only part of the rows carry a size: once, few, many, or a class if the clone is expanded.

clone_size: .; j_call: TRBJ2-3; v_call: TRBV10-3; d_call: TRBD1; cdr3_nt: TGTGCCATCAGTGAATTCAGGGGGCGAACAGATACGCAGTATTTT; cdr3_aa: CAISEFRGRTDTQYF
clone_size: .; j_call: TRBJ2-5; v_call: TRBV18; d_call: .; cdr3_nt: TGTGCCAGCTCACCCCTGGGGCCCCAGTACTTC; cdr3_aa: CASSPLGPQYF
clone_size: .; j_call: TRBJ2-1; v_call: TRBV14; d_call: TRBD2; cdr3_nt: TGTGCCAGCAGCCTGTCAGCGGGGCCCTACAATGAGCAGTTCTTC; cdr3_aa: CASSLSAGPYNEQFF
clone_size: .; j_call: TRBJ2-7; v_call: TRBV7-8; d_call: .; cdr3_nt: TGTGCCAGCAGCTTAGATGGGACGGATAACGAGCAGTACTTC; cdr3_aa: CASSLDGTDNEQYF
clone_size: few; j_call: TRBJ1-5; v_call: TRBV5-1; d_call: TRBD1; cdr3_nt: TGCGCCAGCAGCACTACAGGGGCCGAGAATCAGCCCCAGCATTTT; cdr3_aa: CASSTTGAENQPQHF
clone_size: .; j_call: TRBJ1-1; v_call: TRBV19; d_call: .; cdr3_nt: TGTGCCAGTAGTATGATGGGGAACACTGAAGCTTTCTTT; cdr3_aa: CASSMMGNTEAFF
clone_size: .; j_call: TRBJ2-2; v_call: TRBV28; d_call: .; cdr3_nt: TGTGCCAGCTGTAACCGGGACACCGGGGAGCTGTTTTTT; cdr3_aa: CASCNRDTGELFF
clone_size: .; j_call: TRBJ1-1; v_call: TRBV27; d_call: .; cdr3_nt: TGTGCCAGCAGTTTATCGAAGGGAGGCAACACTGAAGCTTTCTTT; cdr3_aa: CASSLSKGGNTEAFF
clone_size: .; j_call: TRBJ2-1; v_call: TRBV11-1; d_call: .; cdr3_nt: TGTGCCAGCGGCATTAGGGGGGTGGGGACAGACAATGAGCAGTTCTTC; cdr3_aa: CASGIRGVGTDNEQFF
clone_size: .; j_call: TRBJ1-5; v_call: TRBV2; d_call: .; cdr3_nt: TGTGCCAGCAGTGAAGGATTATTCTTCCAGCCCCAGCATTTT; cdr3_aa: CASSEGLFFQPQHF
clone_size: .; j_call: TRBJ2-7; v_call: TRBV21-1; d_call: .; cdr3_nt: TGTGCCAGCAGCACACCCTCAGGGAGCGAGCAGTACTTC; cdr3_aa: CASSTPSGSEQYF
clone_size: .; j_call: TRBJ1-1; v_call: TRBV2; d_call: TRBD1; cdr3_nt: TGTGCCAGCAGTGTGCTGACCAGGGGGTTCGCTGAAGCTTTCTTT; cdr3_aa: CASSVLTRGFAEAFF
clone_size: .; j_call: TRBJ1-2; v_call: TRBV27; d_call: TRBD1; cdr3_nt: TGTGCCAGCAGCTTAGACAGGGTGTATGGCTACACCTTC; cdr3_aa: CASSLDRVYGYTF
clone_size: .; j_call: TRBJ1-2; v_call: TRBV27; d_call: TRBD1; cdr3_nt: TGTGCCAGCAGCCCGATTCGACAGGGAGCCTATGGCTACACCTTC; cdr3_aa: CASSPIRQGAYGYTF
clone_size: .; j_call: TRBJ2-7; v_call: TRBV27; d_call: .; cdr3_nt: TGTGCCAGCAGTTTAGGGAGCGGCGGGTATCAGTACTTC; cdr3_aa: CASSLGSGGYQYF
clone_size: .; j_call: TRBJ1-4; v_call: TRBV11-2; d_call: TRBD1; cdr3_nt: TGTGCCAGCAGCTTCGAACAGGGGACTAATGAAAAACTGTTTTTT; cdr3_aa: CASSFEQGTNEKLFF
clone_size: once; j_call: TRBJ2-1; v_call: TRBV27; d_call: .; cdr3_nt: TGTGCCAGCAGTTTATTTTGGGACTTTTCCTACAATGAGCAGTTCTTC; cdr3_aa: CASSLFWDFSYNEQFF
clone_size: .; j_call: TRBJ2-7; v_call: TRBV19; d_call: .; cdr3_nt: TGTGCCAGTAGTACAGGGATGGGCGGCTACTACGAGCAGTACTTC; cdr3_aa: CASSTGMGGYYEQYF
clone_size: .; j_call: TRBJ1-2; v_call: TRBV19; d_call: .; cdr3_nt: TGTGCCAGTAGTCGCGGCGGAGAATATGGCTACTCCTTC; cdr3_aa: CASSRGGEYGYSF
clone_size: many; j_call: TRBJ1-2; v_call: TRBV9; d_call: .; cdr3_nt: TGTGCCAGCAGCCTAGACAACTATGGCTACACCTTC; cdr3_aa: CASSLDNYGYTF
clone_size: .; j_call: TRBJ2-2; v_call: TRBV19; d_call: .; cdr3_nt: TGTGCCAGTACCCACGATAGATCATCTCTCTCAACCGGGGAGCTGTTTTTT; cdr3_aa: CASTHDRSSLSTGELFF
clone_size: few; j_call: TRBJ2-3; v_call: TRBV2; d_call: .; cdr3_nt: TGTGCCAGCAGACAATTTAACCCCAGGGACCCAAACACAGATACGCAGTATTTT; cdr3_aa: CASRQFNPRDPNTDTQYF
clone_size: .; j_call: TRBJ2-7; v_call: TRBV28; d_call: TRBD1; cdr3_nt: TGTGCCAGCAGTCCCCGGACAGGTACAGGGGAGCAGTACTTC; cdr3_aa: CASSPRTGTGEQYF
clone_size: .; j_call: TRBJ1-5; v_call: TRBV28; d_call: .; cdr3_nt: TGTGCCAGCAGTTTTGTGGGGCTCGGTCAGCCCCAGCATTTT; cdr3_aa: CASSFVGLGQPQHF
clone_size: .; j_call: TRBJ2-2; v_call: TRBV6-5; d_call: .; cdr3_nt: TGTGCCAGCAGTTACTCCCCCACGAACACCGGGGAGCTGTTTTTT; cdr3_aa: CASSYSPTNTGELFF
clone_size: .; j_call: TRBJ2-1; v_call: TRBV7-8; d_call: TRBD2; cdr3_nt: TGTGCCAGCAGCCCGACTAGCGGGACGAATGAGCAGTTCTTC; cdr3_aa: CASSPTSGTNEQFF
clone_size: .; j_call: TRBJ2-1; v_call: TRBV29-1; d_call: TRBD2; cdr3_nt: TGCAGCGTTTATAGCGGGAGGTCAGGCAATGAGCAGTTCTTC; cdr3_aa: CSVYSGRSGNEQFF
clone_size: .; j_call: TRBJ1-1; v_call: TRBV10-3; d_call: .; cdr3_nt: TGTGCCATCAGGGACCGATCGAACACTGAAGCTTTCTTT; cdr3_aa: CAIRDRSNTEAFF
clone_size: .; j_call: TRBJ2-2; v_call: TRBV5-4; d_call: TRBD1; cdr3_nt: TGTGCCAGCAGCTCTAGACAGGGTGGGGACACCGGGGAGCTGTTTTTT; cdr3_aa: CASSSRQGGDTGELFF
clone_size: .; j_call: TRBJ2-7; v_call: TRBV5-6; d_call: .; cdr3_nt: TGTGCCAGCAGCCCGGCGGCGGGGACCTACGAGCAGTACTTC; cdr3_aa: CASSPAAGTYEQYF
clone_size: .; j_call: TRBJ2-5; v_call: TRBV5-4; d_call: .; cdr3_nt: TGTGCCAGCAGCTTGGAACAGCAAGAGACCCAGTACTTC; cdr3_aa: CASSLEQQETQYF
clone_size: .; j_call: TRBJ1-1; v_call: TRBV5-1; d_call: TRBD1; cdr3_nt: TGCGCCAGCAGATATGAACGATGGACAGGGGACACTGAAGCTTTCTTT; cdr3_aa: CASRYERWTGDTEAFF
clone_size: .; j_call: TRBJ1-1; v_call: TRBV6-5; d_call: .; cdr3_nt: TGTGCCAGCAGCGAAGTACCAGGAAACACTGAAGCTTTCTTT; cdr3_aa: CASSEVPGNTEAFF
clone_size: .; j_call: TRBJ2-3; v_call: TRBV18; d_call: TRBD1; cdr3_nt: TGTGCCAGCTCACCACCGTCAGGGGGTCGGACAGATACGCAGTATTTT; cdr3_aa: CASSPPSGGRTDTQYF
clone_size: .; j_call: TRBJ2-7; v_call: TRBV29-1; d_call: .; cdr3_nt: TGCAGCGGGGGCAGCACCTACGAGCAGTACTTC; cdr3_aa: CSGGSTYEQYF
clone_size: .; j_call: TRBJ1-1; v_call: TRBV11-2; d_call: .; cdr3_nt: TGTGCCAGCAGCTTAGAGGTTACAGCAGAAGCTTTCTTT; cdr3_aa: CASSLEVTAEAFF
clone_size: .; j_call: TRBJ2-6; v_call: TRBV29-1; d_call: .; cdr3_nt: TGCAGCGTTGGAAACTCTGGGGCCAACGTCCTGACTTTC; cdr3_aa: CSVGNSGANVLTF
clone_size: .; j_call: TRBJ2-3; v_call: TRBV4-2; d_call: TRBD2; cdr3_nt: TGTGCCAGCAGCCAAGGGGAGGGAGCAGATACGCAGTATTTT; cdr3_aa: CASSQGEGADTQYF
clone_size: .; j_call: TRBJ2-3; v_call: TRBV7-2; d_call: .; cdr3_nt: TGTGCCAGCAGCCCCCGGCTGACAGCTGCAGATACGCAGTATTTT; cdr3_aa: CASSPRLTAADTQYF
clone_size: few; j_call: TRBJ1-5; v_call: TRBV19; d_call: .; cdr3_nt: TGTGCCAGTAGTATAGCCGGGACGGGTAATCAGCCCCAGCATTTT; cdr3_aa: CASSIAGTGNQPQHF
clone_size: .; j_call: TRBJ2-2; v_call: TRBV7-3; d_call: .; cdr3_nt: TGTGCCAGCAGCTTAATGTCCCTCGAAAACACCGGGGAGCTGTTTTTT; cdr3_aa: CASSLMSLENTGELFF
clone_size: .; j_call: TRBJ2-2; v_call: TRBV2; d_call: .; cdr3_nt: TGTGCCAGCAGCGGACAGGGCGCGGGAGCCGGGGAGCTGTTTTTT; cdr3_aa: CASSGQGAGAGELFF
clone_size: .; j_call: TRBJ2-2; v_call: TRBV7-9; d_call: TRBD2; cdr3_nt: TGTGCCAGCAGCAACCAGCGGGAGATAAACACCGGGGAGCTGTTTTTT; cdr3_aa: CASSNQREINTGELFF
clone_size: .; j_call: TRBJ1-2; v_call: TRBV5-1; d_call: TRBD1; cdr3_nt: TGCGCCAGCAGCTTGGCAACAGGGGGCCTGGTGGATGGCTACACCTTC; cdr3_aa: CASSLATGGLVDGYTF
clone_size: few; j_call: TRBJ2-3; v_call: TRBV7-2; d_call: TRBD2; cdr3_nt: TGTGCCAGCAGCCCCCAAAGCGGGAAGTTAGATACGCAGTATTTT; cdr3_aa: CASSPQSGKLDTQYF
clone_size: .; j_call: TRBJ2-5; v_call: TRBV6-1; d_call: .; cdr3_nt: TGTGCCAGCAGTAAAGGAGACAGCCAAGAGACCCAGTACTTC; cdr3_aa: CASSKGDSQETQYF
clone_size: few; j_call: TRBJ2-5; v_call: TRBV5-4; d_call: TRBD2; cdr3_nt: TGTGCCAGCAGCTTGCTAGCGGGTTCACCGGAGACCCAGTACTTC; cdr3_aa: CASSLLAGSPETQYF
clone_size: .; j_call: TRBJ1-2; v_call: TRBV5-1; d_call: .; cdr3_nt: TGCGCCAGCAGCTTGGCAGGGGAGGACTATGGCTACACCTTC; cdr3_aa: CASSLAGEDYGYTF
clone_size: few; j_call: TRBJ2-6; v_call: TRBV6-5; d_call: .; cdr3_nt: TGTGCCAGCAGGGAGAACTCTGGGGCCAACGTCCTGACTTTC; cdr3_aa: CASRENSGANVLTF
clone_size: .; j_call: TRBJ1-1; v_call: TRBV5-6; d_call: .; cdr3_nt: TGTGCCAGCAGCCTGTGGGGGAACACTGAAGCTTTCTTT; cdr3_aa: CASSLWGNTEAFF
clone_size: .; j_call: TRBJ1-2; v_call: TRBV6-4; d_call: .; cdr3_nt: TGTGCCAGCAGTGACCCGGGACTCGGCTATGGCTACACCTTC; cdr3_aa: CASSDPGLGYGYTF
clone_size: .; j_call: TRBJ2-2; v_call: TRBV5-1; d_call: TRBD1; cdr3_nt: TGCGCCAGCAGCTTGGGGGACAGGAGTACCGGGGAGCTGTTTTTT; cdr3_aa: CASSLGDRSTGELFF
clone_size: .; j_call: TRBJ1-1; v_call: TRBV2; d_call: .; cdr3_nt: TGTGCCAGCAGTGAACAGGGAGGGGACACTGAAGCTTTCTTT; cdr3_aa: CASSEQGGDTEAFF